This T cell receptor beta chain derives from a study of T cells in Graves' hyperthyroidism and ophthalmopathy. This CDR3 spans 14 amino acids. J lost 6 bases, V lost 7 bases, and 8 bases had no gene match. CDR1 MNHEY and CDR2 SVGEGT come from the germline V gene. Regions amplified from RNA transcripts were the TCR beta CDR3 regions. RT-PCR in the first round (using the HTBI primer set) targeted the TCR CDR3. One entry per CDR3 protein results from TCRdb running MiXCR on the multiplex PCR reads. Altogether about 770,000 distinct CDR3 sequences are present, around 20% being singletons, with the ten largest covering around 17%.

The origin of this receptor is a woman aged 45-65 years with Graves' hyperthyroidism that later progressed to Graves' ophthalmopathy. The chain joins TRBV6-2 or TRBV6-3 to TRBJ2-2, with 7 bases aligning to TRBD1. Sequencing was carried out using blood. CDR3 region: CASITDRHPGELFF. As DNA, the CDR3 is TGTGCCAGCATTACGGACAGGCACCCCGGGGAGCTGTTTTTT.